A single T cell receptor beta chain is shown here with its context. At one end the junction does not follow the germline gene, possibly because of a read error. cDNA reverse transcribed from extracted RNA served as the sequencing template. TCRdb's table, derived via immunoSEQ multiplex PCR, lists solely in-frame clones and lacks some. The profile shows under 150,000 clones, approximately 57% of them singletons. Treatment reported: oral pan-JAK inhibitor, 5-10 mg twice daily. Germline V CDR1 and CDR2: ENHRY, SYGVKD. The length of the CDR3 is 12 residues. These data belong to a study of CD8+ T cells in alopecia areata. The overall study: Treated individuals took tofacitinib by mouth, 5 to 10 mg twice daily.

The TCR originated in a human donor with alopecia areata. The chain links TRBV10-3 to TRBJ2-4, with 11 positions matching TRBD2. The specimen was CD4+ T cells sorted from blood, collected at week 4, from a patient treated with tofacitinib. DNA of the CDR3: TGTGCCATCAGAGGTAGTACGGGACTAGCGGAATTC. It yields the protein CAIRGSTGLAEF.